The rows below give T cell receptor beta chains drawn from one sample of a study of shared clonotypes between healthy human individuals. The assay was immunoSEQ multiplex PCR, and TCRdb's table has in-frame clones only and misses some. Of 2 million to 3 million clones detected, approximately 92% appear once; the ten largest clones hold over 0.12%. The source material was naive CD4+ T cells sorted from blood. The receptors shown here come from a man in his late teens or twenties in good health. The conserved cysteine and the conserved F or W are not part of the CDR3 here. A D gene is named only where the DNA matches it firmly.

. TRBV7-7 ASSLRRLKAF
. TRBV7-2 ASSLAVGFPNQPQH
. TRBV25-1 APTEPWMTTYEQY
. TRBV6-5 ASSYGGANENTIY
. TRBV18 ASSPGQDKGYT
. TRBV29-1 SVKTGLYMNTEAF
. TRBV7-9 ASSPLGGGNYGYT
. TRBV7-8 ASSFKGLNQPQH
. TRBV14 ASSQGLWETQY
. TRBV6-5 ASSYSVQSSYEQY
TRBD1 TRBV5-1 ASSTRTGGSNGYT
TRBD1 TRBV15 ATSRGDRSSLGYT
. TRBV6-6 ASSYSGIPRYNEQF
TRBD1 TRBV13 ASRRGTGNEKLF
. TRBV18 ASSPWTVDTDTQY
. TRBV11-3 ASSLESNTEAF
. TRBV11-3 ASSLTVLSGRATGELF
TRBD1 TRBV7-2 ASSSGTGSPLRQY
. TRBV20-1 SRQGKETQY
TRBD1 TRBV5-1 ASSFTQGASYNEQF
. TRBV18 ASSPWEAYEQY
. TRBV7-9 ASSLEKGGTNYGYT
. TRBV30 AWSGDIPGETQY
. TRBV15 ATSRDSPIPWGPMDYT
. TRBV6-1 ASRNEGQSNQPQH
. TRBV15 ASGNQGGGTGTEAF
. TRBV10-1 ASSHSGTGGYNEQF
. TRBV6-1 ASSEIYRESNQPQH
. TRBV6-5 ASSYGRANTGELF
. TRBV5-1 ASSSGTANVLT
. TRBV6-5 ASSYGKGRSYGYT
. TRBV28 ASSLMGSGYT
TRBD2 TRBV9 ASSPRTSGGAGELF
TRBD2 TRBV7-9 ASSSSARGLAGNTGELF
TRBD1 TRBV6-5 ASFSGTGGYGYT
. TRBV18 ASSPPTSETEAF
TRBD1 TRBV25-1 ASSDVGQKTDTQY
. TRBV10-3 ATVNRLMNTQY
TRBD1 TRBV4-1 ASSLIRDRVNTGELF
. TRBV25-1 ASSTDATNEKLF
. TRBV7-2 ASSLWGAGSAEAF
. TRBV6-1 ASVGDRGDTQY
. TRBV7-8 ASSSRTSFGEQY
. TRBV6-5 ASSNGLNTGELF
TRBD1 TRBV5-4 ASSGGQGARYEQY
. TRBV2 ASSLTDTQY
. TRBV7-2 ASSIRGTGANVLT
. TRBV2 ASSADRSNYEQY
. TRBV20-1 SAEQGYGYT
. TRBV10-3 AISESWGAGGYT
. TRBV18 ASSPSRAQSYEQY
. TRBV29-1 SVDRWGGARGYT
. TRBV5-5 ASSDTGHKNTEAF
. TRBV7-2 ASSLDLLPINSPLH
. TRBV18 ASSPGATTGEQY
. TRBV5-1 ASNPGVSTDTQY
TRBD2 TRBV27 ASSGGMGRGVRYEQY
. TRBV7-9 ASSLATTEEQY
TRBD1 TRBV2 ASSVDRGRINYGYT
TRBD2 TRBV10-3 AVRGGGETQY